A single T cell receptor beta chain is shown here with its context. The sample comes from a study of human T cells and chemical hapten exposure. For the study at large: The use of 2% DPC on about 2 cm by about 2 cm of upper inner arm skin constituted sensitization. Each patient's scalp received weekly diphenylcyclopropenone throughout the approximately 24-week study.

The time point here: pre-sensitization, week 0. Regarding treatment: therapeutic diphenylcyclopropenone sensitization with weekly scalp DPC. Phlebotomy was performed prior to application of every patch test. Trimming at V came to 8 bases and at J to 8 bases, leaving 16 bases not matched to a gene. This CDR3 has 17 amino acids. In TCRdb, the RACE reads were re-called with MiXCR into one record per CDR3 protein. The profile covers about 74,000 distinct CDR3 sequences, with 13% to 15% appearing a single time and about 4.6% taken by the ten largest. This chain joins TRBV23-1 and TRBJ2-1; 12 positions agree with TRBD2. TRBV23-1 is treated as an ORF (open reading frame) with a function not yet certain. Here the sequenced sample was whole blood, taken in connection with sensitization to the hapten diphenylcyclopropenone (DPC). The receptor was isolated from a woman aged 45-60 years with alopecia areata. Some clones in this sample may be carry-over from other donors' samples. CDR3 nucleotides: TGCGCCAGCGGACGAATTACGACTAGCGGGAGCTCTGATGAGCAGTTCTTC. Translating it yields CASGRITTSGSSDEQFF.